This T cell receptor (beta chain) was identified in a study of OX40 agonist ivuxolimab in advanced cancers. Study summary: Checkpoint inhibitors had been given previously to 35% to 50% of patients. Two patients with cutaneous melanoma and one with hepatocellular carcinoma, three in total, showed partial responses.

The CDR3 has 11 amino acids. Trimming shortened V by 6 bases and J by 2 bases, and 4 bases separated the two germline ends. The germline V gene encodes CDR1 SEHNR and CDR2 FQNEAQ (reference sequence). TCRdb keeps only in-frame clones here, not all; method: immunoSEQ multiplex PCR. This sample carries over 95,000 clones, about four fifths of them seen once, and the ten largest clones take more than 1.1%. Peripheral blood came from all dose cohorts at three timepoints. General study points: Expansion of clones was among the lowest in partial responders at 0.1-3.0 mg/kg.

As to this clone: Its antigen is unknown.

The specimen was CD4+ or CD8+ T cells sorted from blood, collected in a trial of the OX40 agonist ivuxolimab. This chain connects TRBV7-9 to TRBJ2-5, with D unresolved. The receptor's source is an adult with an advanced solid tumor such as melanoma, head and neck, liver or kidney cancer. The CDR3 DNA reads TGTGCCAGCAGGGGGCAAGAGACCCAGTACTTC. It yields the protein CASRGQETQYF.